The sequence of this T cell receptor (beta chain) was determined in a study of blood T cell repertoires in COVID-19. Only in-frame clones appear in the TCRdb table, and some are missing; sequencing was by immunoSEQ multiplex PCR. The sample lists about 110,000 clones, 70% to 80% occurring once. This receptor was taken from a man between 70 and 80 years old with active or convalescent COVID-19. What was sequenced was peripheral blood.

CDR3 residues: CSVEGGSVDGYTF. Here the CDR3 DNA reads TGCAGCGTTGAAGGAGGGTCGGTTGATGGCTACACCTTC. This rearrangement joins TRBV29-1 to TRBJ1-2, with no clear D. CDR1 and CDR2 from the germline V gene are SQVTM and ANQGSEA. The V gene lost 1 base and the J gene lost 6 bases, with 12 bases spanning the gap. This CDR3 is 13 amino acids long.